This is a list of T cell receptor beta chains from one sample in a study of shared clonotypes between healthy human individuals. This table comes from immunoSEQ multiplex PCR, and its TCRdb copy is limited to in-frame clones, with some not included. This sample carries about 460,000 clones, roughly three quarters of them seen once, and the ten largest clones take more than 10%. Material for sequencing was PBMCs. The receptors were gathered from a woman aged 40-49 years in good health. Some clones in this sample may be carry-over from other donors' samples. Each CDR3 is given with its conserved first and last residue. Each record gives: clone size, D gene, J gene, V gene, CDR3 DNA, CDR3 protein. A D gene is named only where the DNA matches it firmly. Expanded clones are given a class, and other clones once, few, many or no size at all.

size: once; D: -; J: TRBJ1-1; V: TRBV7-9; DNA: TGTGCCAGCAGCTTGTCCAGGGCGGGCACTGAAGCTTTCTTT; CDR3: CASSLSRAGTEAFF
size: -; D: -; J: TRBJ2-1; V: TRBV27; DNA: TGTGCCAGCAGTTTTCAGGGGAACCAGGGGTGGGATGAGCAGTTCTTC; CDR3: CASSFQGNQGWDEQFF
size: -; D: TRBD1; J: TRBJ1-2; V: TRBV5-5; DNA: TGTGCCAGCAGCTTCATGGAAGGGGGCGAATATGGCTACACCTTC; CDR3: CASSFMEGGEYGYTF
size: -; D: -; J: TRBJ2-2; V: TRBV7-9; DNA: TGTGCCAGCAGCTTAGTTTCCGGCGCCGGGGAGCTGTTTTTT; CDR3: CASSLVSGAGELFF
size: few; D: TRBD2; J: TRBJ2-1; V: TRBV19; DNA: TGTGCCAGTAGTTTTATTCGATTCGTGGCGGGAGGAAATGAGCAGTTCTTC; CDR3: CASSFIRFVAGGNEQFF
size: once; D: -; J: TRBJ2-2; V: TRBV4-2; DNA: TGTGCCAGCAGCCAATCGGCAGGTCCTCCCGCGAACACCGGGGAGCTGTTTTTT; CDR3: CASSQSAGPPANTGELFF
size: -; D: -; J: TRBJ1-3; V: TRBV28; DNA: TGTGCCAGCAGTTTATTTCTGGGGGCGCAAGGAAACACCATATATTTT; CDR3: CASSLFLGAQGNTIYF
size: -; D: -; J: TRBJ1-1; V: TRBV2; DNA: TGTGCCAGCAGGGGACACAGGGCTTTGAACACTGAAGCTTTCTTT; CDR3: CASRGHRALNTEAFF
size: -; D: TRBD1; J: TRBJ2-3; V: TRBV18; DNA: TGTGCCAGCTCAAGCCGACAGGGCTTCACAGATACGCAGTATTTT; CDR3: CASSSRQGFTDTQYF
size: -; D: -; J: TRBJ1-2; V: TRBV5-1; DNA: TGCGCCAGCAGCTTGACCCACAGGGCACCGTTTGGCTACACCTTC; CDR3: CASSLTHRAPFGYTF
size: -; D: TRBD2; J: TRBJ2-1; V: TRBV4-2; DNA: TGTGCCAGCAGCCAAGATGAGGTAGCGGGATTCTCCTACAATGAGCAGTTCTTC; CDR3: CASSQDEVAGFSYNEQFF
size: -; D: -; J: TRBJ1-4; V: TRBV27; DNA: TGTGCCAGCAGCTTAATGTCAGGGAGTGAAAAACTGTTTTTT; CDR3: CASSLMSGSEKLFF
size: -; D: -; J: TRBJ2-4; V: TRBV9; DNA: TGTGCCAGCAGCCCGCTCGGGGGAGCACCCATTCAGTACTTC; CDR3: CASSPLGGAPIQYF
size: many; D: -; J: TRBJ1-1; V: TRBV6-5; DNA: TGTGCCAGCAGTTACGCCCTAATGAACACTGAAGCTTTCTTT; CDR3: CASSYALMNTEAFF
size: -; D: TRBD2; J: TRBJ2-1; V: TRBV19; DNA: TGTGCCAGTAGTAACCTCCTCGCTAGCGGGAGGTACAATGAGCAGTTCTTC; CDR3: CASSNLLASGRYNEQFF
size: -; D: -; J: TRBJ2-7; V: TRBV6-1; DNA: TGTGCCAGCAGTGAAGGTGGAAACTACGAGCAGTACTTC; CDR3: CASSEGGNYEQYF
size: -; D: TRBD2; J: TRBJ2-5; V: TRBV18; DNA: TGTGCCAGCTCACCAAGGACTAGCGAAGAGACCCAGTACTTC; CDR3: CASSPRTSEETQYF
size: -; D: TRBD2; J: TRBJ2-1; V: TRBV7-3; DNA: TGTGCCAGCAGCTTAAGGGGACTAGCTTCTGAGCAGTTCTTC; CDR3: CASSLRGLASEQFF
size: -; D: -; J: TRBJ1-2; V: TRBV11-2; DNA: TGTGCCAGCAGCTTAGCTGGCAGCCCGGGGGGCTACACCTTC; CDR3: CASSLAGSPGGYTF
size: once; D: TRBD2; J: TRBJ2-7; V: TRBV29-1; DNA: TGCAGCGCTGCGGGGGGACGCGAGGCGAGGTACTACGAGCAGTACTTC; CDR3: CSAAGGREARYYEQYF